A single sample is the source of the 13 T cell receptor beta chains below, sequenced in a study of a mutant IDH1 vaccine in newly diagnosed glioma (dated by TCRdb to the early 2020s). The library was prepared using the immunoSEQ multiplex PCR assay. As stored in TCRdb, this immuneACCESS dataset retains in-frame rearrangements with V and J assigned. A fraction of the clones does not appear; measured against another copy, unresolved V genes explain less than half of the discrepancy, and the remainder lacks a known reason. For this sample there are about 53,000 clones; around four fifths appear just once. The ten largest clones take up about 7.7% of the sample. No antigens are known for them. The intended sense of this specimen's time point label: week 5, during vaccination. Each vaccine dose, consisting of 300 ug of a 20-mer mutant IDH1 peptide in Montanide, was administered subcutaneously with topical imiquimod.

The sample was PBMCs, taken from a glioma patient whose treatment included an IDH1 peptide vaccine. All receptors derive from a woman in her 50s with glioma.

V usage is TRBV20-1 and J usage is TRBJ1-1; D not certain. V was trimmed by 6 bases and J by 1 base, leaving 6 bases between them. Per germline, CDR1 DFQATT and CDR2 SNEGSKA (reference sequence). The CDR3 runs 11 residues. The CDR3 region has the DNA TGCAGTGCCGGGAGGAACACTGAAGCTTTCTTT. This codes for CSAGRNTEAFF.

This chain uses TRBV27 with TRBJ1-6; D is unclear. This CDR3 is 13 amino acids long. Trimming pared 7 bases from V and 7 bases from J, leaving 11 bases between. Looked up from germline, CDR1 is MNHEY and CDR2 is SMNVEV (reference sequence). DNA for the CDR3: TGTGCCAGCACCTCCCGGGCGAATTCACCCCTCCACTTT. Amino acid sequence: CASTSRANSPLHF.

The V gene is TRBV2, the J gene TRBJ1-1, with a weak D call TRBD1 (5 bases). The germline gives CDR1 SNHLY, CDR2 FYNNEI. The V gene lost 5 bases and the J gene lost 0 bases, with 10 bases spanning the gap. The CDR3 has 14 residues. This chain's CDR3 is CASSWGDMNTEAFF. In nucleotides, the CDR3 is TGTGCCAGCAGTTGGGGGGATATGAACACTGAAGCTTTCTTT.

The V gene is TRBV7-3, the J gene TRBJ1-1; tentatively, D is TRBD1 (5 bases). Between the trimmed V and J ends, which lost 7 bases and 4 bases, there was a span of 13 bases. CDR1 is SGHTA, CDR2 FQGTGA, per germline. This CDR3 region has 13 residues. Here the CDR3 reads CASTDGGGTEAFF. The CDR3 DNA follows: TGTGCCAGCACCGACGGGGGGGGCACTGAAGCTTTCTTT.

The chain links TRBV11-2 to TRBJ1-1; D is undetermined. This CDR3 has 13 amino acids. CDR1 is SGHAT, CDR2 FQNNGV, per germline. The V and J ends lost 4 bases and 5 bases respectively, with 11 bases between them. The CDR3 protein is CASSSILRTEAFF. CDR3 DNA sequence: TGTGCCAGCAGCTCGATTTTACGGACTGAAGCTTTCTTT.

This sequence joins TRBV7-4 and TRBJ2-3; TRBD2 might be the D (6 bases). The CDR3 totals 19 residues. Germline V lookup: CDR1 SGHVT, CDR2 SQSDAQ. V lost 1 base to trimming and J lost 1 base, with 21 bases between them. The CDR3 loop is CASSLGAERDGDCTDTQYF. CDR3 nucleotides: TGTGCCAGCAGCTTAGGGGCGGAGAGAGACGGGGACTGCACAGATACGCAGTATTTT.

The chain employs TRBV6-5 and TRBJ2-7, with TRBD2 identical over 7 bases. The CDR3 runs 14 residues. Germline CDR1 MNHEY, CDR2 SVGAGI. Unmatched junction bases numbered 8, after V lost 7 bases and J lost 2 bases. This chain's CDR3 is CASTSPSGTYEQYF. The DNA for the CDR3 is TGTGCCAGCACCTCGCCTAGCGGAACCTACGAGCAGTACTTC.

The sample holds a few counts of this clone. The chain uses TRBV7-3 and TRBJ1-1; D gene unclear. In germline, CDR1 is SGHTA, CDR2 FQGTGA. The V and J ends lost 2 bases and 0 bases respectively, with 4 bases between them. The CDR3 has 13 residues. This CDR3 reads CASSLGMNTEAFF. The CDR3 nucleotides are TGTGCCAGCAGCTTAGGAATGAACACTGAAGCTTTCTTT.

The J gene is TRBJ2-2, the V gene TRBV9; no clear D. The CDR3 extends over 15 amino acids. Germline V gene sequence: CDR1 SGDLS, CDR2 YYNGEE. V was shortened by 4 bases and J by 4 bases, with 14 bases between the two germline ends. The CDR3 reads CASSLASLGTGELFF. The CDR3 DNA follows: TGTGCCAGCAGCCTGGCGTCGTTGGGCACCGGGGAGCTGTTTTTT.

This clone was found a few times. V gene TRBV6-4 combines with J gene TRBJ2-1, with 9 bases identical to TRBD1. Trimming took 4 bases from V and 7 from J; bases not matched to a gene: 11. Germline CDR1 is MRHNA and CDR2 is SNTAGT. CDR3 length: 16 amino acids. Here the CDR3 reads CASSATSGQGGNEQFF. The DNA of the CDR3 is TGTGCCAGCAGTGCTACCTCGGGACAGGGAGGGAATGAGCAGTTCTTC.

The genes are TRBV29-1 and TRBJ1-2; D ambiguous. V lost 2 bases and J lost 0, with 13 bases in between. The CDR3 is made up of 15 amino acids. Looked up from germline, CDR1 is SQVTM and CDR2 is ANQGSEA. The CDR3 nucleotides read TGCAGCGTTGAACCCTCCGGGGAGACTAACTATGGCTACACCTTC. Its protein product is CSVEPSGETNYGYTF. The entire variable domain, with the rest obtained from reference TRBV29-1 and TRBJ1-2, is as follows: SAVISQKPSRDICQRGTSLTIQCQVDSQVTMMFWYRQQPGQSLTLIATANQGSEATYESGFVIDKFPISRPNLTFSTLTVSNMSPEDSSIYLCSVEPSGETNYGYTFGSGTRLTVV.

The rearrangement uses TRBV19 and TRBJ1-1; D remains unclear. V was clipped by 4 bases and J by 1 base, with 10 bases between them. This CDR3 spans 14 amino acids. From germline, CDR1 is LNHDA and CDR2 SQIVND (reference sequence). CDR3 protein: CASSSFEENTEAFF. CDR3 DNA: TGTGCCAGTAGTAGTTTTGAGGAGAACACTGAAGCTTTCTTT.

The gene calls are TRBV4-1 and TRBJ1-2; TRBD1 aligns across 10 bases. Looked up from germline, CDR1 is MGHRA and CDR2 is YSYEKL. J gave up 2 bases and V 0 bases, and 9 bases lay outside the gene matches. The CDR3 length is 18 residues. The CDR3: CASSQEGRQGAGNYGYTF. CDR3 bases: TGCGCCAGCAGCCAAGAGGGGAGACAGGGGGCGGGAAACTATGGCTACACCTTC.